This T cell receptor beta chain was sequenced during a study of CD8 T cells in ankylosing spondylitis. Study observations and caveats: Matched synovial fluid from ankylosing spondylitis patients was reported to be enriched for disease-linked clones. There was a TCR beta motif, made of several highly homologous variants, that appeared characteristic of ankylosing spondylitis blood. With a CD8+ phenotype, disease-linked clones were relatively rare in peripheral blood.

The CDR3 contains 14 residues. V was trimmed by 4 bases and J by 2 bases, leaving 11 bases between them. Germline values: CDR1 SGHNT, CDR2 YENEEA. TCRdb redid the calling of the 5' RACE reads with MiXCR, one entry per CDR3 protein. This table has about 250,000 distinct CDR3 sequences, approximately 8.4% appearing once. This clonotype was recorded many times. Antigen: not known. This chain links TRBV11-3 with TRBJ1-1, with D hard to call. The sample was blood, either unsorted or a sorted T cell fraction (not recorded which). This receptor was obtained from a female donor with ankylosing spondylitis or in good health (not recorded which). The CDR3 DNA is TGTGCCAGCAGCTCCGACGGATTCAACACTGAAGCTTTCTTT. Its protein product is CASSSDGFNTEAFF.